In its sample, the clone carrying this T cell receptor beta chain was seen once. Its antigen is currently unknown. Libraries were prepared by immunoSEQ multiplex PCR; TCRdb keeps only in-frame clonotypes and omits some of them. The sample yields about 21,000 clones, around 80% seen once. This sample was taken from a study of OX40 agonist ivuxolimab in advanced cancers. Overall study: Treatment received earlier with anti-PD-1, anti-PD-L1 or anti-CTLA-4 agents was allowed, and roughly 40% had some. Study results and caveats: In CD8+ T cells, expanded clones were on average more numerous than in CD4+.

With 0 bases clipped from V and 3 bases from J, the junction kept 6 bases outside the gene matches. CDR1 and CDR2 (germline): SGHAT, FQNNGV. The CDR3 runs to 16 residues. The source was CD4+ or CD8+ T cells sorted from blood, collected in a trial of the OX40 agonist ivuxolimab. This receptor was taken from an adult with an advanced solid tumor such as melanoma, head and neck, liver or kidney cancer. The chain couples TRBV11-2 to TRBJ2-7; 9 bases are shared with TRBD1. CDR3 sequence (DNA): TGTGCCAGCAGCTTAGAAGGACAGGGGACTTACTACGAGCAGTACTTC. This encodes CASSLEGQGTYYEQYF.